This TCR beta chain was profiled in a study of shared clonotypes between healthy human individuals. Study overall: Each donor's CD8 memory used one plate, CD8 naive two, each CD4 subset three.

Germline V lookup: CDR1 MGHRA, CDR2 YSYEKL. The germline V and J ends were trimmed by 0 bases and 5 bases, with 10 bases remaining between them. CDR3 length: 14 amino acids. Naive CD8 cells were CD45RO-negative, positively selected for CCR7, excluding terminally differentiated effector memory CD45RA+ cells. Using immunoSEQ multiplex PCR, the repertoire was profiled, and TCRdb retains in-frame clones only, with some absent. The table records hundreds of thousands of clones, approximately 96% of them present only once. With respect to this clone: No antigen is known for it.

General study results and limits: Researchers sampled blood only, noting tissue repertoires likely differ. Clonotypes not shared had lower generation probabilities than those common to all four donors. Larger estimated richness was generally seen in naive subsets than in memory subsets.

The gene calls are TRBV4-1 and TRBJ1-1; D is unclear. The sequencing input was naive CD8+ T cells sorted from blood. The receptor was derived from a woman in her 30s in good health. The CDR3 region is CASSQDIGNTEAFF. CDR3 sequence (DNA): TGCGCCAGCAGCCAAGATATAGGGAATACTGAAGCTTTCTTT.